Shown below are 32 T cell receptor beta chains from a single sample sequenced in a study of blood T cell repertoires in COVID-19. Using immunoSEQ multiplex PCR, the repertoire was profiled, and TCRdb retains in-frame clones only, with some absent. Among tens of thousands of clones listed, approximately 84% were seen once. Sequencing was done on a sample of peripheral blood. The receptors originated from a man in his 70s with active or convalescent COVID-19.

The chain carries TRBV5-1 and TRBJ1-1; D might be TRBD1 (6 bases). V lost 2 bases, J lost 6 bases, and 14 bases lay in between. The CDR3 consists of 14 residues. Per the germline V gene, CDR1 is SGHRS and CDR2 is YFSETQ. The CDR3 spells CASSFNTGSAEAFF. The CDR3 nucleotides read TGCGCCAGCAGCTTCAACACAGGGAGCGCTGAAGCTTTCTTT.

The J gene is TRBJ2-1, the V gene TRBV29-1; 12 nucleotides line up with TRBD2. Trimming took 3 bases from V and 7 from J; bases not matched to a gene: 4. CDR3 length equals 14 residues. Germline assignment: CDR1 SQVTM and CDR2 ANQGSEA. CDR3 amino acids: CSVDRLAGVNEQFF. Written as DNA, the CDR3 is TGCAGCGTTGACCGACTAGCGGGAGTTAATGAGCAGTTCTTC.

The rearrangement joins TRBV12-5 to TRBJ1-5; TRBD1 aligns across 10 bases. CDR3 size: 17 residues. Germline CDR1 LGHNT, CDR2 FRNRAP. Trimming took 8 bases from V and 0 from J; bases not matched to a gene: 10. CDR3: CASSWTGGRYSNQPQHF. Here the CDR3 DNA reads TGTGCTAGTTCATGGACAGGGGGAAGATATAGCAATCAGCCCCAGCATTTT.

CDR3 amino acids: CASSPRGTSALDEQFF. The CDR3 nucleotides read TGTGCCAGCAGCCCCCGCGGGACTAGCGCTCTCGATGAGCAGTTCTTC. The chain links TRBV11-3 to TRBJ2-1, with 10 bases identical to TRBD2. This CDR3 is built from 16 residues. V was pared by 5 bases and J by 8 bases, with 12 bases of the junction left unmatched. CDR1 SGHNT and CDR2 YENEEA come from the germline V gene.

V and J are TRBV5-1 and TRBJ1-1; TRBD1 agrees at 7 bases. The CDR3 is made up of 14 amino acids. Losses at the gene ends were 2 bases for V and 5 bases for J; bases not matched to a gene: 6. Germline CDR1 is SGHRS and CDR2 is YFSETQ. CDR3 sequence reads: CASSLYRGGTEAFF. In DNA form, the CDR3 reads TGCGCCAGCAGCTTATACAGGGGTGGAACTGAAGCTTTCTTT.

In its sample, this clone was seen once. CDR3 amino acids: CASSPAGQFSNEQFF. DNA of the CDR3: TGTGCCAGCAGCCCAGCAGGACAGTTCAGCAATGAGCAGTTCTTC. The V gene is TRBV11-1, the J gene TRBJ2-1, with TRBD1 as a possible D gene (6 bases). This CDR3 has 15 residues. The V and J ends lost 5 bases and 6 bases respectively, with 17 bases between them. The V gene's germline CDR1 is SGHAT and CDR2 FQDESV (reference sequence).

The genes are TRBV19 and TRBJ2-1; 7 nucleotides match TRBD1. With 2 bases clipped from V and 4 bases from J, the junction kept 5 bases outside the gene matches. This CDR3 is built from 15 residues. Germline V gene sequence: CDR1 LNHDA, CDR2 SQIVND (reference sequence). The CDR3 DNA reads TGTGCCAGTAGTATAAGGGACAGTATATACAATGAGCAGTTCTTC. Translated: CASSIRDSIYNEQFF.

The rearrangement links TRBV2 to TRBJ1-1; a possible D gene is TRBD1 (6 bases). The germline CDR1 and CDR2 sequences are SNHLY and FYNNEI. The CDR3 is 15 amino acids. With 7 bases removed from V and 5 bases from J, the gap between germline ends came to 20 bases. CDR3 protein: CASILQGLGSTEAFF. The CDR3, as DNA: TGTGCCAGCATTTTACAGGGCCTCGGTAGTACTGAAGCTTTCTTT. Drawing the rest from reference TRBV2 and TRBJ1-1, the complete variable domain is EPEVTQTPSHQVTQMGQEVILRCVPISNHLYFYWYRQILGQKVEFLVSFYNNEISEKSEIFDDQFSVERPDGSNFTLKIRSTKLEDSAMYFCASILQGLGSTEAFFGQGTRLTVV.

The genes are TRBV9 and TRBJ1-6; a weak D match, TRBD1 (6 bases). The CDR3 runs to 14 residues. The germline V gene encodes CDR1 SGDLS and CDR2 YYNGEE. Trimming stripped 4 bases from V and 14 bases from J, with 19 bases between. CDR3: CASSPRGGGLALHF. The CDR3 DNA sequence: TGTGCCAGCAGCCCCCGAGGGGGGGGATTAGCCCTCCACTTT.

The chain employs TRBV28 and TRBJ2-7; 12 nucleotides agree with TRBD2. V lost 5 bases to trimming and J lost 6 bases; unmatched junction nucleotides: 11. In germline, CDR1 is MDHEN, CDR2 SYDVKM. This CDR3 region has 16 residues. The CDR3 sequence: CASSTLRPSGRAEQYF. The CDR3 nucleotides read TGTGCCAGCAGTACCCTAAGGCCTAGCGGGAGGGCCGAGCAGTACTTC.

In this sample, this clone turned up once. The chain links TRBV6-5 to TRBJ2-7; D is ambiguous. The CDR3 has 11 amino acids. Germline CDR1 MNHEY, CDR2 SVGAGI. Trimming removed 4 bases at V and 5 bases at J, with 6 bases between. CDR3 sequence (DNA): TGTGCCAGCAGTTCTATACACGAGCAGTACTTC. This translates into CASSSIHEQYF.

The chain carries TRBV28 and TRBJ2-2; D gene unclear. The CDR3 spans 14 residues. Germline V gives CDR1 MDHEN, CDR2 SYDVKM. V was shortened by 4 bases and J by 6 bases, with 12 bases between the two germline ends. The CDR3 region is CASSYRFMSGELFF. The CDR3 DNA reads TGTGCCAGCAGTTATCGTTTTATGTCCGGGGAGCTGTTTTTT.

V and J are TRBV30 and TRBJ2-7; unclear D gene. Germline CDR1 and CDR2: GTSNPN and SVGIG (reference sequence). V lost 3 bases, J lost 7 bases, and 16 bases lay in between. The CDR3 is made up of 13 amino acids. CDR3: CAWSPRSSTEQYF. For the CDR3, the DNA is TGTGCCTGGAGCCCCAGGTCCTCTACGGAGCAGTACTTC.

This chain links TRBV19 with TRBJ2-1; D is possibly TRBD1 (6 bases). Germline V gene lookup returns CDR1 LNHDA and CDR2 SQIVND (reference sequence). V shed 7 bases and J shed 4 bases, with 8 bases lying between them. CDR3 length: 12 residues. CDR3 loop: CASTTGYNEQFF. In DNA, the CDR3 is TGTGCCAGTACGACAGGATACAATGAGCAGTTCTTC.

The gene calls are TRBV30 and TRBJ2-3; 9 nucleotides line up with TRBD1. Germline V gene data show CDR1 as GTSNPN and CDR2 as SVGIG (reference sequence). The V gene end was trimmed by 0 bases and the J gene end by 14 bases; junction bases not matched to a gene: 18. The length of the CDR3 is 16 residues. CDR3 region: CAWSVVPKQGAQFRYF. CDR3 nucleotides: TGTGCCTGGAGTGTTGTTCCAAAACAGGGGGCGCAGTTTCGGTATTTT. The complete variable domain, with remaining parts taken from reference TRBV30 and TRBJ2-3, reads SQTIHQWPATLVQPVGSPLSLECTVEGTSNPNLYWYRQAAGRGLQLLFYSVGIGQISSEVPQNLSASRPQDRQFILSSKKLLLSDSGFYLCAWSVVPKQGAQFRYFGPGTRLTVL.

The sample holds a few counts of this clone. The genes are TRBV13 and TRBJ2-1, with 10 bases aligning to TRBD1. Trimming at V came to 5 bases and at J to 15 bases, leaving 10 bases not matched to a gene. Germline V gene lookup returns CDR1 PRHDT and CDR2 FYEKMQ (reference sequence). The CDR3 consists of 13 residues. The CDR3 protein is CASSPRGGQGLFF. The CDR3 DNA is TGTGCCAGCAGCCCGCGCGGGGGACAGGGGTTGTTCTTC.

The chain joins TRBV19 to TRBJ2-1; TRBD2 aligns across 9 bases. CDR3 length: 14 residues. Trimming at V came to 2 bases and at J to 7 bases, leaving 3 bases not matched to a gene. Germline CDR1 and CDR2: LNHDA and SQIVND (reference sequence). CDR3 region: CASSIFSGSNEQFF. In nucleotides, the CDR3 is TGTGCCAGTAGTATATTTAGCGGGAGTAATGAGCAGTTCTTC.

V usage is TRBV6-2 or TRBV6-3 and J usage is TRBJ2-7; 9 bases agree with TRBD2. Germline lookup yields CDR1 MNHEY and CDR2 SVGEGT. The CDR3 runs to 17 residues. Trimming took 0 bases from V and 5 from J; bases not matched to a gene: 11. The CDR3 protein is CASSYSWLAGRRNEQYF. The CDR3, as DNA: TGTGCCAGCAGTTACTCGTGGCTAGCGGGACGAAGGAACGAGCAGTACTTC.

Here the CDR3 DNA reads TGTGCCAGCAGTTACTCGGGGCCCTGGCTCAGAAACACCATATATTTT. Protein sequence: CASSYSGPWLRNTIYF. V gene TRBV6-5 combines with J gene TRBJ1-3, with a tentative D call TRBD1 (5 bases). The CDR3 is 16 amino acids. Per the germline V gene, CDR1 is MNHEY and CDR2 is SVGAGI. Trimming removed 0 bases from V and 5 bases from J, with 14 bases in between.

The chain employs TRBV28 and TRBJ1-3, with 9 positions matching TRBD1. Germline CDR1 reads MDHEN; CDR2 reads SYDVKM. This CDR3 is 15 amino acids long. The trim removed 4 bases at V and 4 bases at J, leaving 5 bases unmatched. The CDR3 coding sequence is TGTGCCAGCAGTTCACAGGGGGCGCCGGGAAACACCATATATTTT. Its translation: CASSSQGAPGNTIYF.

The chain uses TRBV9 and TRBJ1-2; a possible D gene is TRBD1 (5 bases). The germline CDR1 and CDR2 sequences are SGDLS and YYNGEE. This CDR3 has 15 amino acids. Trimming shortened V by 0 bases and J by 4 bases, and 13 bases separated the two germline ends. Here the CDR3 DNA reads TGTGCCAGCAGCGTAGGTACAGGAGAAATCTATGGCTACACCTTC. This sequence encodes CASSVGTGEIYGYTF.

This clone was recorded only once. The V gene is TRBV30, the J gene TRBJ2-7, with D possibly matching TRBD1 (6 bases). V dropped 1 base and J dropped 7 bases, with 17 bases sitting between them. CDR1 is GTSNPN, CDR2 SVGIG, per germline (reference sequence). The CDR3 has 14 residues. The CDR3 region is CAWSGKTGWEEQYF. In DNA, the CDR3 is TGTGCCTGGAGTGGGAAAACAGGGTGGGAAGAGCAGTACTTC.

This clone has only one observation. The junction does not match germline at one end; this may be a read error. The chain employs TRBV6-5 and TRBJ1-1; the D is unclear. This CDR3 is 12 amino acids long. Germline V CDR1 and CDR2: MNHEY, SVGAGI. CDR3 sequence (DNA): TGTGCCAGCACTTACACAAACACTGAAGCTTTCTTT. It codes for CASTYTNTEAFF.

The count of this clone is one. The V and J genes are TRBV11-3 and TRBJ1-1; D gene ambiguous. The germline gives CDR1 SGHNT, CDR2 YENEEA. The CDR3 consists of 12 residues. Trimming took 5 bases from V and 4 from J, leaving 8 bases between them. The chain's CDR3 is CASSAGVTEAFF. DNA for the CDR3: TGTGCCAGCAGCGCGGGTGTCACTGAAGCTTTCTTT. The full variable domain, in which reference TRBV11-3 and TRBJ1-1 provide the parts outside the CDR3, is EAGVVQSPRYKIIEKKQPVAFWCNPISGHNTLYWYLQNLGQGPELLIRYENEEAVDDSQLPKDRFSAERLKGVDSTLKIQPAELGDSAVYLCASSAGVTEAFFGQGTRLTVV.

The V gene is TRBV5-1, the J gene TRBJ1-1; the D gene is possibly TRBD1 (6 bases). The CDR3 contains 11 residues. Germline V gene data show CDR1 as SGHRS and CDR2 as YFSETQ. V was trimmed by 7 bases and J by 5 bases, leaving 9 bases between them. The CDR3: CASVQGTEAFF. CDR3 sequence (DNA): TGCGCCAGCGTGCAGGGGACTGAAGCTTTCTTT.

This chain links TRBV5-4 with TRBJ2-7, with D uncertain. This CDR3 has 12 residues. Between the trimmed V and J ends, which lost 2 bases and 0 bases, there was a span of 3 bases. From germline, CDR1 is SGHNT and CDR2 YYREEE (reference sequence). CDR3 sequence: CASSLYSYEQYF. CDR3 DNA: TGTGCCAGCAGCTTATACTCCTACGAGCAGTACTTC.

The gene calls are TRBV7-2 and TRBJ1-2, with 8 bases aligning to TRBD1. This CDR3 has 16 residues. With V trimmed by 5 bases and J by 0 bases, 8 bases remained unmatched. Germline CDR1 reads SGHTA; CDR2 reads FQGNSA. The DNA for the CDR3 is TGTGCCAGCAGCCCTAGGACAGGGCAAGCTAACTATGGCTACACCTTC. It translates to CASSPRTGQANYGYTF.

V gene TRBV5-4 combines with J gene TRBJ1-3, with 7 nucleotides matching TRBD1. Losses at the gene ends were 4 bases for V and 1 base for J; bases not matched to a gene: 14. From germline, CDR1 is SGHNT and CDR2 YYREEE (reference sequence). This CDR3 spans 18 amino acids. The DNA for the CDR3 is TGTGCCAGCAGCACCCGGGACAGCGGTTCAATATCTGGAAACACCATATATTTT. Translated, it gives CASSTRDSGSISGNTIYF.

This chain connects TRBV28 to TRBJ1-2; D gene uncertain. The CDR3 totals 13 residues. Trimming took 2 bases from V and 8 from J, leaving 12 bases between them. Per germline, CDR1 MDHEN and CDR2 SYDVKM. CDR3 amino acids: CASSLMAASGYTF. In DNA, the CDR3 is TGTGCCAGCAGTTTAATGGCGGCTAGCGGCTACACCTTC.

This clone was seen just once. This rearrangement joins TRBV27 to TRBJ1-1, with D possibly matching TRBD1 (6 bases). Germline CDR1 MNHEY, CDR2 SMNVEV (reference sequence). The V end was cut by 6 bases, the J end by 2 bases, with 16 bases between. CDR3 length: 15 residues. CDR3 in amino acids: CASRRAQGLNTEAFF. The CDR3, as DNA: TGTGCCAGCAGGCGTGCACAGGGCTTAAACACTGAAGCTTTCTTT.

This chain joins TRBV5-1 and TRBJ2-5, with D uncertain. V dropped 1 base and J dropped 2 bases, with 12 bases sitting between them. CDR3 size: 15 residues. CDR1 is SGHRS, CDR2 YFSETQ, per germline. DNA of the CDR3: TGCGCCAGCAGCTTGCCGCCGCCGGAGCAAGAGACCCAGTACTTC. Protein product: CASSLPPPEQETQYF.

The chain couples TRBV6-1 to TRBJ1-4; maybe TRBD1 (6 bases). With 1 base removed from V and 1 base from J, the gap between germline ends came to 7 bases. CDR1 and CDR2 (germline): MNHNS, SASEGT. The CDR3 runs to 15 residues. CDR3: CASSEGGRTNEKLFF. The CDR3 bases are TGTGCCAGCAGTGAAGGGGGGCGAACTAATGAAAAACTGTTTTTT.